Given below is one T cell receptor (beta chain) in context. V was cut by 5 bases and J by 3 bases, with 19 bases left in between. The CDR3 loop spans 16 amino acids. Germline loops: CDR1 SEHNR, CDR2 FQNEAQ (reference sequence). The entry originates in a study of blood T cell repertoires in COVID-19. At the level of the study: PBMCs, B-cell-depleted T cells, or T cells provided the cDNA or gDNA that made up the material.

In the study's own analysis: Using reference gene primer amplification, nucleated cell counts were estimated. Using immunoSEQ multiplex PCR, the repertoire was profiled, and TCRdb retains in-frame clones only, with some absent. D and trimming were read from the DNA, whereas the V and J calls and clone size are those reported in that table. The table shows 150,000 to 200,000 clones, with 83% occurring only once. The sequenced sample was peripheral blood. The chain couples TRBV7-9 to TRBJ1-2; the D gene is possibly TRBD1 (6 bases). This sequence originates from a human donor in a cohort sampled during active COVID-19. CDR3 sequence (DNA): TGTGCCAGCAGCCAGGCCCAAACAGGGCCGCACTATGGCTACACCTTC. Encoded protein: CASSQAQTGPHYGYTF.